The present entry profiles one T cell receptor beta chain with its context. What antigen it recognizes has not been identified. No base quality information exists; no much larger clone differs at one position. This sample stems from a study of blood T cell repertoires in COVID-19 (dated by TCRdb to 2018 to 2021). In the study overall: Collaborator samples came from the United States, Italy and Spain and covered acute and convalescent phases of COVID-19. The prospective study material was composed of cDNA or gDNA derived from T cells, B-cell-depleted T cells, or PBMCs. Subjects who had been exposed to COVID-19, were actively infected with it, or had recovered from it provided the deeply sampled blood TCRbeta repertoires that made up the dataset. A freely available public database, intended as a resource for researchers studying the immune response to SARS-CoV-2, is where the repertoires were released. Samples were obtained from the ongoing ImmuneRACE study (first 160 participants) and from about 1,300 subjects provided by 6 global collaborators. Sample metadata almost always included a de-identified subject ID, COVID-19 status, age in years and sex. HLA class I and class II types, where available, came from metadata supplied by the sample provider rather than from assay-based typing. The paper's findings and limits, for the study overall: The amount of clinical and demographic metadata varied by source and participant and was provided uncurated.

The V end loses 2 bases and the J end loses 3 bases, and a stretch of 10 bases separates them. Reading from cysteine to phenylalanine, the CDR3 counts 13 amino acids. CDR3 DNA only is kept here, 39 bases in frame from base 1. The germline V gene (reference sequence) provides CDR1 GTSNPN and CDR2 SVGIG. Enrolling through a virtual design, the prospective study's participants ranged in age from roughly 18 to 100 years and lived across some 22 United States geographic areas. To assign participants to cohorts, the prospective study relied on clinical history that participants themselves reported in a screening survey and a study questionnaire. Recovered participants in ImmuneRACE Cohort 3 were defined by two consecutive negative NP/OP PCR tests, clearance by a healthcare professional, or resolution of symptoms. In the prospective study, mobile phlebotomists collected whole blood, serum and a nasopharyngeal or oropharyngeal swab from each participant. Over a roughly 2-month period, participants in the prospective study had the option of providing additional blood draws and questionnaires. Blood samples from the prospective study were shipped frozen or at room temperature prior to DNA extraction.

The immunoSEQ Assay, a bias-controlled multiplex PCR, was used to amplify TCRbeta CDR3 regions from genomic DNA. The paper's data handling went like this. The number of nucleated cells in each sample was estimated from the amplification of reference gene primers within the assay. Sequence reads were collapsed and filtered to measure the absolute abundance of every unique TCRbeta CDR3 rearrangement. Productive Simpson clonality was computed per sample as the square root of Simpson's diversity index over productive rearrangements. What TCRdb holds here is the immuneACCESS table cut down to in-frame rearrangements. Part of the clones is not present; checked against another copy, under half of the missing clones reflect an unresolved V gene, and the others are unexplained. V and J calls plus clone size are reproduced from that table; the DNA served to infer D and trimming. The sample records about 250,000 clones, around 87% of which are singletons. About 2.2% of the sample is held by the ten biggest clonotypes.

The receptor chain draws on TRBV30 and TRBJ1-2, with the D gene uncertain. Source material: PBMCs or T cells enriched from blood (not recorded which). The clonotype comes from a woman younger than 35 who had recovered from COVID-19. The DNA reads TGTGCCTGGAGTTTTAGTAAAGACTATGGCTACACCTTC. It specifies CAWSFSKDYGYTF.